This TCR beta chain was captured in a study of blood T cells in healthy people across ages. Sample-barcoded 5' priming and a J-beta primer mix drove a second PCR of roughly 6 to 12 cycles. One entry per CDR3 protein, called by TCRdb with MiXCR from the 5' RACE reads. The sample records 1.4 million to 1.5 million distinct CDR3 sequences, approximately 40% being singletons. Trimming pared 5 bases from V and 5 bases from J, leaving 15 bases between. Germline lookup yields CDR1 MNHEY and CDR2 SMNVEV (reference sequence). The length of the CDR3 is 14 residues. Sequenced material: blood. This TCR was recovered from a woman under 30 in good health. The V call is TRBV27, the J call TRBJ1-2; D not resolved. In nucleotides, the CDR3 is TGTGCCAGCAGTCCGGAGATTGGAGGGTATGGCTACACCTTC. It yields the protein CASSPEIGGYGYTF.